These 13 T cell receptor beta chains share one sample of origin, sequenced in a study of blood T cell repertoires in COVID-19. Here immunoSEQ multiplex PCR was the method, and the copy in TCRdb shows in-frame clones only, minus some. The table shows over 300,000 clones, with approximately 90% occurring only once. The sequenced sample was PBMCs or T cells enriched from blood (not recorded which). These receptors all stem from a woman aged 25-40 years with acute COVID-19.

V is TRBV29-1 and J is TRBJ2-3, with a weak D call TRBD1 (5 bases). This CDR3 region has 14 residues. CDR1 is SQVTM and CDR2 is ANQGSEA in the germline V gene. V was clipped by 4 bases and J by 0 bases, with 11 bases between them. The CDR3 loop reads CSVAVQGSTDTQYF. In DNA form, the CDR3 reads TGCAGCGTTGCCGTCCAGGGAAGCACAGATACGCAGTATTTT.

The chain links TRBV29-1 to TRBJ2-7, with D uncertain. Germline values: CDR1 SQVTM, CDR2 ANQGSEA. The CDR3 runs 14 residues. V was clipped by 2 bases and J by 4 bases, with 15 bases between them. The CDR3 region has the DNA TGCAGCGTTGAAACCGACAAGAACCCTTACGAGCAGTACTTC. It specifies CSVETDKNPYEQYF.

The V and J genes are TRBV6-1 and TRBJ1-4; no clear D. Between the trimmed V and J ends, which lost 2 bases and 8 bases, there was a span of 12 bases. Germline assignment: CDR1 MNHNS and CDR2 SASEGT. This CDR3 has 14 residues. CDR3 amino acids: CASSESPMREKLFF. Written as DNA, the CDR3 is TGTGCCAGCAGTGAAAGCCCCATGAGAGAAAAACTGTTTTTT.

CDR3 protein: CARRLLGYTF. The CDR3 DNA is TGTGCCAGGAGGTTATTAGGCTACACCTTC. The chain carries TRBV27 and TRBJ1-2; D is uncertain. This CDR3 comprises 10 residues. Trimming cost V 9 bases and J 8 bases, with 10 bases left between them. The V gene's germline CDR1 is MNHEY and CDR2 SMNVEV (reference sequence).

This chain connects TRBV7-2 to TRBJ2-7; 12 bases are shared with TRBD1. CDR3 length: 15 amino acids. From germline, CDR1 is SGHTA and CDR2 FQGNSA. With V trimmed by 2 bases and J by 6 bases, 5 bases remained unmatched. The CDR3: CASSLPGQGAPEQYF. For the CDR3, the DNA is TGTGCCAGCAGCTTACCGGGACAGGGGGCCCCCGAGCAGTACTTC.

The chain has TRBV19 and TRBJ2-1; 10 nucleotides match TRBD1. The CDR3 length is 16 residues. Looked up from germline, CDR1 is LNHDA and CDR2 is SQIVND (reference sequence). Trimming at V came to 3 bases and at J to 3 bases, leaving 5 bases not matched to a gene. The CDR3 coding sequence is TGTGCCAGTAGTATCTTAGGGACAGGGGTCTACAATGAGCAGTTCTTC. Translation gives CASSILGTGVYNEQFF. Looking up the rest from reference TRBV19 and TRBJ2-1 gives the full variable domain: DGGITQSPKYLFRKEGQNVTLSCEQNLNHDAMYWYRQDPGQGLRLIYYSQIVNDFQKGDIAEGYSVSREKKESFPLTVTSAQKNPTAFYLCASSILGTGVYNEQFFGPGTRLTVL.

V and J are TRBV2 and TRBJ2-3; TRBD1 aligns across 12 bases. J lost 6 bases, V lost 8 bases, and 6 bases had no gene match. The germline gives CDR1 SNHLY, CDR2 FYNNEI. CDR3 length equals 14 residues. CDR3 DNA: TGTGCCAGCCCGGGACAGGGGGCATGGGATACGCAGTATTTT. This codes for CASPGQGAWDTQYF.

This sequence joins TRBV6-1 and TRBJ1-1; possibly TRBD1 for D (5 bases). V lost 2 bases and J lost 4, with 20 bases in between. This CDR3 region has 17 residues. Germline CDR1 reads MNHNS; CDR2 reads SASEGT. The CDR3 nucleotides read TGTGCCAGCAGTGAACTCGGGCAGGGTGAGGTATCCACTGAAGCTTTCTTT. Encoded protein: CASSELGQGEVSTEAFF.

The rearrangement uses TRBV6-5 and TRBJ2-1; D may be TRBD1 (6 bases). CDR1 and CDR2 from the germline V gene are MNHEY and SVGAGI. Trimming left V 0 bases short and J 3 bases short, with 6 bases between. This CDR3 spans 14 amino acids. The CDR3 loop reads CASSYSDSYNEQFF. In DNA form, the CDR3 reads TGTGCCAGCAGTTACTCGGACAGCTACAATGAGCAGTTCTTC.

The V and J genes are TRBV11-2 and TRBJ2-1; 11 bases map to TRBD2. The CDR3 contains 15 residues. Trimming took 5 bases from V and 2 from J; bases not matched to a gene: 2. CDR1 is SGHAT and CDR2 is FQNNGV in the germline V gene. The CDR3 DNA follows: TGTGCCAGCAGCAAACTAGCGGGGGCCTACAATGAGCAGTTCTTC. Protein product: CASSKLAGAYNEQFF.

CDR3 in amino acids: CASSLGLAGGTYEQYF. The CDR3 DNA reads TGTGCCAGCAGCTTGGGACTAGCGGGGGGGACCTACGAGCAGTACTTC. The chain employs TRBV7-2 and TRBJ2-7; 16 bases map to TRBD2. In germline, CDR1 is SGHTA, CDR2 FQGNSA. This CDR3 has 16 amino acids. V shed 3 bases, J shed 2 bases, and the junction held 1 base outside the gene matches.

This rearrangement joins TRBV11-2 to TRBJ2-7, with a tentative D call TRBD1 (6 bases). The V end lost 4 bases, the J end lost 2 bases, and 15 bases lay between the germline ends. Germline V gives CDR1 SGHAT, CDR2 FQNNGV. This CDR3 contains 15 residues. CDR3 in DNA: TGTGCCAGCAGCTCAGGGGTGGGGCCCGCCTACGAGCAGTACTTC. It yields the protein CASSSGVGPAYEQYF.

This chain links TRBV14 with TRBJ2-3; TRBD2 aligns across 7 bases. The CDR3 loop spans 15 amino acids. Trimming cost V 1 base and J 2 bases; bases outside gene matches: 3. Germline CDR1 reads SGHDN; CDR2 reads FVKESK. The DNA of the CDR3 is TGTGCCAGCAGCCAAGGGCTAGCGGACACAGATACGCAGTATTTT. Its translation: CASSQGLADTDTQYF.